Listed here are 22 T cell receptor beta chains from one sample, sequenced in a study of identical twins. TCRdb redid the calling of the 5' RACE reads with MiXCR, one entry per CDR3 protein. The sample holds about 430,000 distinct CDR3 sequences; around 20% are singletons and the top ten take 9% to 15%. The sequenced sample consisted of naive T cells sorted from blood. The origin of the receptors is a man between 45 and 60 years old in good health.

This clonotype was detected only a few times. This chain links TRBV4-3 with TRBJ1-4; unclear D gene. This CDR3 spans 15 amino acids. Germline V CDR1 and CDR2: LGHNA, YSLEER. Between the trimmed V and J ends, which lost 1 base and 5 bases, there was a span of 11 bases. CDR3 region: CASSQVNSLNEKLFF. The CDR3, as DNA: TGCGCCAGCAGCCAAGTCAACAGCTTAAATGAAAAACTGTTTTTT.

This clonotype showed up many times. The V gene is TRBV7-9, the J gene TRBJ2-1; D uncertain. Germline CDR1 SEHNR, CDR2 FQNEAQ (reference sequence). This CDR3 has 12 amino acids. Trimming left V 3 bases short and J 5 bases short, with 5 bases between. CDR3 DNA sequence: TGTGCCAGCAGCTTGACTGACAATGAGCAGTTCTTC. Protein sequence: CASSLTDNEQFF. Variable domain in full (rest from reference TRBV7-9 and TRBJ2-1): DTGVSQNPRHKITKRGQNVTFRCDPISEHNRLYWYRQTLGQGPEFLTYFQNEAQLEKSRLLSDRFSAERPKGSFSTLEIQRTEQGDSAMYLCASSLTDNEQFFGPGTRLTVL.

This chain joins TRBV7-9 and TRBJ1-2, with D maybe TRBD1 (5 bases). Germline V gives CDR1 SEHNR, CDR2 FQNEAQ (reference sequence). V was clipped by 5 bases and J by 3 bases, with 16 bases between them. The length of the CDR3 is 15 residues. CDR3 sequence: CASSTSGARHYGYTF. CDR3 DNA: TGTGCCAGCAGCACCAGCGGGGCGCGCCACTATGGCTACACCTTC.

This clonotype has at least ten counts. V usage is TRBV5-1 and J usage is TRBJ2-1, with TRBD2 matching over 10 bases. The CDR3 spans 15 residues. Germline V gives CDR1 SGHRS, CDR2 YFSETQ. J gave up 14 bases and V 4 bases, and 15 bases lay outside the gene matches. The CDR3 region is CASSHPTSGRPDKFF. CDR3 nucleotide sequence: TGCGCCAGCAGCCACCCGACTAGCGGGCGTCCTGACAAGTTCTTC.

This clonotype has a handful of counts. CDR3 sequence (DNA): TGTGCCAGCAGCTCGGGACAGGGTAAAACCTACGAGCAGTACTTC. Translation gives CASSSGQGKTYEQYF. The chain is built from TRBV5-4 and TRBJ2-7; 9 bases agree with TRBD1. This CDR3 comprises 15 residues. Per germline, CDR1 SGHNT and CDR2 YYREEE (reference sequence). The junction had 6 bases not matched to a gene; V was cut back by 3 bases and J by 2 bases.

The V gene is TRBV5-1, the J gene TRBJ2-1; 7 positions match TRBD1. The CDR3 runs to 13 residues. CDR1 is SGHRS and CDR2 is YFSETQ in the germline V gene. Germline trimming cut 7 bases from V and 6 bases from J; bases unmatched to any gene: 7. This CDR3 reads CASRLDRVNEQFF. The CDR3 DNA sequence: TGCGCCAGCCGGCTCGACAGGGTCAATGAGCAGTTCTTC.

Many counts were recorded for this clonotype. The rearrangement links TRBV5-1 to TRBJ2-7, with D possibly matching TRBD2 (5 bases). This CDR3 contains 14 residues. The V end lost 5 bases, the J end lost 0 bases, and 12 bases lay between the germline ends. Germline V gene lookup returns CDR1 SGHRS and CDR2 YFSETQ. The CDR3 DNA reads TGCGCCAGCAGACTAGTCTTGTTCTCCTACGAGCAGTACTTC. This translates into CASRLVLFSYEQYF.

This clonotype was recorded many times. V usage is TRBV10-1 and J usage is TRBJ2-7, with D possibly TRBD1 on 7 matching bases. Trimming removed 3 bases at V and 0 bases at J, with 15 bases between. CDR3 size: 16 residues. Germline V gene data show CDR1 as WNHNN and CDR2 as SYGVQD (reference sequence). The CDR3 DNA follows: TGCGCCAGCAGTGATATAGCGGACAGGTACTCCTACGAGCAGTACTTC. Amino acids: CASSDIADRYSYEQYF.

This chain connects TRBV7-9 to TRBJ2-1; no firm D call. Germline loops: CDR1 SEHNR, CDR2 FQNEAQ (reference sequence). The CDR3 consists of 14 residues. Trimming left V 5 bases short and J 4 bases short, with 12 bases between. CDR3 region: CASSRRQGYNEQFF. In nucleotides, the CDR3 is TGTGCCAGCAGCCGGAGACAAGGATACAATGAGCAGTTCTTC.

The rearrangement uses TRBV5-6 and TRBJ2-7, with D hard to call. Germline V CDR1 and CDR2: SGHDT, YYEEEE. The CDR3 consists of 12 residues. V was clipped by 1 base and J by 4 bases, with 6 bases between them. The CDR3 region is CASSLMGYEQYF. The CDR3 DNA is TGTGCCAGCAGCTTGATGGGTTACGAGCAGTACTTC.

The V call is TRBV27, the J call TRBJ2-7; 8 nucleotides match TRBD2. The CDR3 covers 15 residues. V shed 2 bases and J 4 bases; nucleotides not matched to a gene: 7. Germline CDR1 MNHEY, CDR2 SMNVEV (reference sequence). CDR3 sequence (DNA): TGTGCCAGCAGTTTACTGGATAGCGGGGTATACGAGCAGTACTTC. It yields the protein CASSLLDSGVYEQYF.

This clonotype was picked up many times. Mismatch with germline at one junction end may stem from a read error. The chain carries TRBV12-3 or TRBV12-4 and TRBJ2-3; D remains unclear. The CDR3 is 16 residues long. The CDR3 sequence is CATSRSYLDSTDTQYF. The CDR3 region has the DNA TGTGCCACCAGTCGGAGTTACCTAGACTCCACAGATACGCAGTATTTT.

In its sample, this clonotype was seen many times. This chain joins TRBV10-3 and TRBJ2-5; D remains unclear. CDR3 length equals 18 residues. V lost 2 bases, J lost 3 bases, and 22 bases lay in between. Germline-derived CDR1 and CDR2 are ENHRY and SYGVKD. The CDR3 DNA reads TGTGCCATCAGTGAGCTAGATGCGAACAGTTGGTCTAAAGAGACCCAGTACTTC. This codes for CAISELDANSWSKETQYF.

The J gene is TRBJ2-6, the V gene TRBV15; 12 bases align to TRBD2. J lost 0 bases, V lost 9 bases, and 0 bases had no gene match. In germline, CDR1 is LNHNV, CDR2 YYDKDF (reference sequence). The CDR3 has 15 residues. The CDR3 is CATGLAGSGANVLTF. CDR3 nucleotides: TGTGCCACGGGACTAGCGGGCTCTGGGGCCAACGTCCTGACTTTC.

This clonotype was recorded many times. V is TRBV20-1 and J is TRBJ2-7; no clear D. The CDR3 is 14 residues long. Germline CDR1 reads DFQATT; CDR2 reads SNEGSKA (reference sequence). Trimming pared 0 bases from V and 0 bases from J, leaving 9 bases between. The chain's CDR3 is CSARDGPPSYEQYF. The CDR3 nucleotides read TGCAGTGCTAGAGATGGGCCACCCTCCTACGAGCAGTACTTC.

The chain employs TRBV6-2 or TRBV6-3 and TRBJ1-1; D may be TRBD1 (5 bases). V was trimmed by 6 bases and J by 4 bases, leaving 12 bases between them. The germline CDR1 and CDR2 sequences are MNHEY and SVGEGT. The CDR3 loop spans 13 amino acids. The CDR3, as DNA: TGTGCCAGCAGGTCTGAGGGGTTCACTGAAGCTTTCTTT. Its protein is CASRSEGFTEAFF.

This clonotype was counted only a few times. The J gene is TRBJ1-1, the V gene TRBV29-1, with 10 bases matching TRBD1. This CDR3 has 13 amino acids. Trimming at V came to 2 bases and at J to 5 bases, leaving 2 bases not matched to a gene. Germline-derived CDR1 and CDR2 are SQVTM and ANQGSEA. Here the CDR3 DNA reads TGCAGCGTTGAACGGACAGGGGGGACTGAAGCTTTCTTT. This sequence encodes CSVERTGGTEAFF.

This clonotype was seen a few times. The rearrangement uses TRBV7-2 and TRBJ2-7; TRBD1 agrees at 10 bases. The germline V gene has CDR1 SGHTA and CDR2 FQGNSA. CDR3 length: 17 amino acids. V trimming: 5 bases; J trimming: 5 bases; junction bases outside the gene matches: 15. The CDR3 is CASSPGTGVSRSHEQYF. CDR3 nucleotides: TGTGCCAGCAGCCCAGGGACAGGGGTCTCGCGGTCCCACGAGCAGTACTTC. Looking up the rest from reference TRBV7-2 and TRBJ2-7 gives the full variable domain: GAGVSQSPSNKVTEKGKDVELRCDPISGHTALYWYRQSLGQGLEFLIYFQGNSAPDKSGLPSDRFSAERTGGSVSTLTIQRTQQEDSAVYLCASSPGTGVSRSHEQYFGPGTRLTVT.

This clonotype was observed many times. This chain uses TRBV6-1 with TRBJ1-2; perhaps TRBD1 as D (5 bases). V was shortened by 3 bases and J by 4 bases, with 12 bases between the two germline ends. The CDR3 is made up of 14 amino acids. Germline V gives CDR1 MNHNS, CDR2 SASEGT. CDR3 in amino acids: CASSEFPGVYGYTF. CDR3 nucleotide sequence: TGTGCCAGCAGTGAGTTTCCGGGGGTCTATGGCTACACCTTC.

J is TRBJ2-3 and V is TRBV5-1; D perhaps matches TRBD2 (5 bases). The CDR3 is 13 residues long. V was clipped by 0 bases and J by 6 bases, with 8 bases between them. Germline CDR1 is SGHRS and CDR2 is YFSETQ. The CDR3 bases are TGCGCCAGCAGCTTGGTTTCGGGGGATACGCAGTATTTT. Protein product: CASSLVSGDTQYF.

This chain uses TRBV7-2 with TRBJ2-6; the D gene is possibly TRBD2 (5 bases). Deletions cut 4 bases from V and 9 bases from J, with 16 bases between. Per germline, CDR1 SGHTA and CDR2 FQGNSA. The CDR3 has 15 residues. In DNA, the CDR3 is TGTGCCAGCAGCTCGCGGGCTGGCCAAGTCAACGTCCTGACTTTC. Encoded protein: CASSSRAGQVNVLTF. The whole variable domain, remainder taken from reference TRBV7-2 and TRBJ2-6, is GAGVSQSPSNKVTEKGKDVELRCDPISGHTALYWYRQSLGQGLEFLIYFQGNSAPDKSGLPSDRFSAERTGGSVSTLTIQRTQQEDSAVYLCASSSRAGQVNVLTFGAGSRLTVL.

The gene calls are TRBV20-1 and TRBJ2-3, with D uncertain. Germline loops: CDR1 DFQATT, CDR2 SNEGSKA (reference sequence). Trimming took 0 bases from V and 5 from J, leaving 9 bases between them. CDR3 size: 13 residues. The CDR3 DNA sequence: TGCAGTGCTAGAGACTGGGGTGAAGATACGCAGTATTTT. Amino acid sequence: CSARDWGEDTQYF.